The 17 T cell receptor beta chains listed next were all sequenced from one sample in a study of T cell responses to AZD1222 COVID-19 vaccine. Only in-frame clones appear in the TCRdb table, and some are missing; sequencing was by immunoSEQ multiplex PCR. The sample consists of about 180,000 clones, roughly 94% of them appearing once. The sample was peripheral blood, taken 28 days after the second AZD1222 dose. Receptor source: an adult who received the AZD1222 COVID-19 vaccine.

The V and J genes are TRBV2 and TRBJ1-3; a possible D gene is TRBD1 (5 bases). CDR1 is SNHLY and CDR2 is FYNNEI in the germline V gene. CDR3 length: 14 residues. V gave up 5 bases and J gave up 1 base, with 9 bases separating them. CDR3 bases: TGTGCCAGCAGTCAGGGCAGGTCTGGAAACACCATATATTTT. Protein sequence: CASSQGRSGNTIYF.

The chain joins TRBV9 to TRBJ2-3; no firm D call. V was cut by 1 base and J by 2 bases, with 11 bases left in between. The CDR3 spans 15 residues. In germline, CDR1 is SGDLS, CDR2 YYNGEE. The CDR3, as DNA: TGTGCCAGCAGCGTAACAGTGGCCCACACAGATACGCAGTATTTT. The encoded protein is CASSVTVAHTDTQYF.

The rearrangement uses TRBV18 and TRBJ1-5; D is unclear. Germline loops: CDR1 KGHSH, CDR2 LQKENI. This CDR3 is built from 14 residues. Trimming cost V 3 bases and J 3 bases, with 9 bases left between them. The CDR3 reads CASSPDGNNQPQHF. In nucleotides, the CDR3 is TGTGCCAGCTCACCCGACGGAAACAATCAGCCCCAGCATTTT.

CDR3 nucleotides: TGTGCCAGCAGTTACTACCGCCCTCCTCGGGGCACTGAAGCTTTCTTT. Translated, it gives CASSYYRPPRGTEAFF. The chain is built from TRBV6-2 or TRBV6-3 and TRBJ1-1, with D hard to call. Trimming left V 1 base short and J 4 bases short, with 16 bases between. The germline V gene encodes CDR1 MNHEY and CDR2 SVGEGT. The CDR3 totals 16 residues.

The gene calls are TRBV19 and TRBJ2-5; D call uncertain. This CDR3 comprises 10 residues. V was pared by 8 bases and J by 4 bases, with 5 bases between. Germline CDR1 is LNHDA and CDR2 is SQIVND (reference sequence). The CDR3: CASGVETQYF. The CDR3 DNA reads TGTGCCAGTGGAGTAGAGACCCAGTACTTC.

The V and J genes are TRBV12-3 or TRBV12-4 and TRBJ1-1; 8 positions agree with TRBD1. CDR3 size: 13 residues. Losses at the gene ends were 1 base for V and 10 bases for J; bases not matched to a gene: 5. DNA of the CDR3: TGTGCCAGCAGTTTAGTCAGGGGGCAGACAGCTTTCTTT. Translating gives CASSLVRGQTAFF.

This clone was observed once. The rearrangement joins TRBV28 to TRBJ2-1; 9 positions match TRBD2. This CDR3 region has 16 residues. The trim removed 5 bases at V and 9 bases at J, leaving 14 bases unmatched. Germline CDR1 MDHEN, CDR2 SYDVKM. CDR3 sequence: CASSPASAGGHSEQFF. For the CDR3, the DNA is TGTGCCAGCAGTCCTGCGTCGGCGGGAGGGCATAGTGAGCAGTTCTTC.

This chain connects TRBV3-1 (or the pseudogene TRBV3-2) to TRBJ1-1, with D tentatively TRBD1 (6 bases). This CDR3 comprises 15 residues. Germline CDR1 is LGHDT and CDR2 is YNNKEL (reference sequence). Trimming removed 1 base from V and 0 bases from J, with 9 bases in between. The CDR3 region has the DNA TGTGCCAGCAGCCAAGTTGGGGGCTTGAACACTGAAGCTTTCTTT. Translation gives CASSQVGGLNTEAFF.

The genes are TRBV3-1 (or the pseudogene TRBV3-2) and TRBJ2-1; 8 nucleotides match TRBD2. Germline V CDR1 and CDR2: LGHDT, YNNKEL (reference sequence). The CDR3 extends over 17 amino acids. V dropped 1 base and J dropped 6; count of bases not matched to a gene: 11. This CDR3 is CASSQVLSGRMSNEQFF. CDR3 coding DNA: TGTGCCAGCAGCCAAGTTCTAAGCGGGAGAATGAGCAATGAGCAGTTCTTC.

V is TRBV7-9 and J is TRBJ1-3, with D possibly matching TRBD1 (6 bases). Germline CDR1 reads SEHNR; CDR2 reads FQNEAQ (reference sequence). This CDR3 contains 17 residues. The ends were cut back, 6 bases at V and 3 bases at J, with 21 bases in the middle. The CDR3 is CASRRGIRGGHGNTIYF. CDR3 nucleotide sequence: TGTGCCAGCAGACGTGGGATTCGCGGGGGGCATGGAAACACCATATATTTT.

A single count supports this clone. This rearrangement joins TRBV19 to TRBJ2-1, with TRBD2 matching over 7 bases. This CDR3 spans 16 amino acids. Losses at the gene ends were 3 bases for V and 2 bases for J; bases not matched to a gene: 7. Germline CDR1 is LNHDA and CDR2 is SQIVND (reference sequence). CDR3 DNA: TGTGCCAGTAGTATTGATGTCGGGGGGACCTACAATGAGCAGTTCTTC. Translation gives CASSIDVGGTYNEQFF.

J is TRBJ1-4 and V is TRBV18; 8 bases align to TRBD1. Germline V gene lookup returns CDR1 KGHSH and CDR2 LQKENI. Germline trimming cut 6 bases from V and 3 bases from J; bases unmatched to any gene: 3. The CDR3 sequence is 14 residues long. The CDR3 coding sequence is TGTGCCAGCTCGCTACAGGGGGCTAATGAAAAACTGTTTTTT. Translating gives CASSLQGANEKLFF.

The V gene is TRBV19, the J gene TRBJ1-5, with TRBD1 matching 9 bases. Germline-derived CDR1 and CDR2 are LNHDA and SQIVND (reference sequence). There are 15 residues in the CDR3. V shed 5 bases and J 0 bases; nucleotides not matched to a gene: 2. As DNA, the CDR3 is TGTGCCAGTAGTTTGGGACAGGGTAGCAATCAGCCCCAGCATTTT. Its translation: CASSLGQGSNQPQHF.

The chain employs TRBV5-1 and TRBJ2-7; maybe TRBD1 (7 bases). Looked up from germline, CDR1 is SGHRS and CDR2 is YFSETQ. This CDR3 region has 16 residues. The V and J ends lost 0 bases and 2 bases respectively, with 15 bases between them. The CDR3 DNA reads as TGCGCCAGCAGCTTGGTAAGTCCAGGGGGGACCTACGAGCAGTACTTC. Amino acids: CASSLVSPGGTYEQYF.

The rearrangement uses TRBV27 and TRBJ2-4; the match to TRBD1 covers 7 bases. CDR3 size: 13 residues. The ends lost 4 bases at V and 6 bases at J; junction bases unmatched: 3. In germline, CDR1 is MNHEY, CDR2 SMNVEV (reference sequence). The CDR3 reads CASSYAGGNIQYF. In DNA form, the CDR3 reads TGTGCCAGCAGTTATGCAGGGGGAAACATTCAGTACTTC.

The V and J genes are TRBV7-9 and TRBJ1-2; D may be TRBD1 (5 bases). Germline V lookup: CDR1 SEHNR, CDR2 FQNEAQ (reference sequence). The V and J ends lost 6 bases and 7 bases respectively, with 15 bases between them. The CDR3 covers 13 residues. This CDR3 reads CASRGPLGGGYTF. The CDR3 DNA follows: TGTGCCAGCAGGGGACCTTTAGGAGGTGGCTACACCTTC.

This sequence joins TRBV6-1 and TRBJ1-6; possible D gene TRBD1, 5 bases. CDR1 MNHNS and CDR2 SASEGT come from the germline V gene. The CDR3 consists of 15 residues. V was cut by 0 bases and J by 7 bases, with 10 bases left in between. CDR3 sequence reads: CASSEARQGNSPLHF. CDR3 bases: TGTGCCAGCAGTGAAGCGCGTCAGGGAAATTCACCCCTCCACTTT.